This T cell receptor (beta chain) was recovered during a study of blood T cell repertoires in COVID-19. This clone was picked up one time. Profiling relied on immunoSEQ multiplex PCR, and the TCRdb table lists in-frame clones only, not all of them. The sample has approximately 300,000 clones, more than 75% seen once; the top ten hold less than 4.5%. V was shortened by 2 bases and J by 3 bases, with 19 bases between the two germline ends. In germline, CDR1 is GTSNPN, CDR2 SVGIG (reference sequence). There are 16 residues in the CDR3. The chain combines TRBV30 with TRBJ1-2; the D gene is possibly TRBD1 (6 bases). The clonotype was recovered from a man aged 25-40 years who had recovered from COVID-19. The sequencing input was PBMCs or T cells enriched from blood (not recorded which). In DNA, the CDR3 is TGTGCCTGGAGTTTCGGTCTGCGGACAGCTGACTATGGCTACACCTTC. Residues: CAWSFGLRTADYGYTF.